Ten or more counts support the clone carrying this T cell receptor (beta chain). Its antigen remains unidentified. The sample belongs to a study of Graves' ophthalmopathy and Graves' hyperthyroidism. Study-level results: With a specificity of roughly 72% and a sensitivity of 70% to 71%, the model predicted ophthalmopathy progression. Blood was where most expanded thyroid clonotypes above 0.001 frequency also turned up.

The authors amplified TCR beta CDR3 regions from RNA transcripts. Investigators did first-round RT-PCR with HTBI primers, then second-round multiplex PCR. MiXCR, applied by TCRdb to the multiplex PCR reads, yields one record per CDR3 protein. The profile shows about 25,000 distinct CDR3 sequences, 45% to 60% of them singletons. Germline V gives CDR1 SGHKS, CDR2 YYEKEE (reference sequence). Unmatched junction bases numbered 5, after V lost 0 bases and J lost 3 bases. This CDR3 contains 16 residues. This TCR was recovered from an adult woman with stable Graves' hyperthyroidism. The chain carries TRBV5-5 and TRBJ1-4; 7 bases agree with TRBD1. Specimen: peripheral blood. CDR3 DNA: TGTGCCAGCAGCTTGGGGGACAGAGGGTCTAATGAAAAACTGTTTTTT. This gives the protein CASSLGDRGSNEKLFF. Complete variable domain (other parts from reference TRBV5-5 and TRBJ1-4): DAGVTQSPTHLIKTRGQQVTLRCSPISGHKSVSWYQQVLGQGPQFIFQYYEKEERGRGNFPDRFSARQFPNYSSELNVNALLLGDSALYLCASSLGDRGSNEKLFFGSGTQLSVL.